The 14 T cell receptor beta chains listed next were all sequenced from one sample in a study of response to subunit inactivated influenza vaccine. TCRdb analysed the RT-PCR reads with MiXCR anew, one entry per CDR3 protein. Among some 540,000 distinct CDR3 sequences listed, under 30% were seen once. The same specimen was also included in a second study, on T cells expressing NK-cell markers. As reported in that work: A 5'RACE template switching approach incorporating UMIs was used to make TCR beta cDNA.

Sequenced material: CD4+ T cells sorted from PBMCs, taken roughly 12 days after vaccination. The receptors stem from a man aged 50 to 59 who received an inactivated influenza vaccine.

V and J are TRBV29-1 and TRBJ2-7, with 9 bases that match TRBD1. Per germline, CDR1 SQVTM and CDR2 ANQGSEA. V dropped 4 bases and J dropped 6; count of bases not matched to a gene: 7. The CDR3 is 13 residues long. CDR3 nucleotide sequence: TGCAGCGTTGGCAACAGGGGGCAGGGCGAGCAGTACTTC. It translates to CSVGNRGQGEQYF.

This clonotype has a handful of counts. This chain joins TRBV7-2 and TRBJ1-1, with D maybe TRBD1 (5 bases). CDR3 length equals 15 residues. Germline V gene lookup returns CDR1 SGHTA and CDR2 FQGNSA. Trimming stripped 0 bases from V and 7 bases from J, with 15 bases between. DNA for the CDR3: TGTGCCAGCAGCTTAGCGGGCATGGGGCGGGGTGAAGCTTTCTTT. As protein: CASSLAGMGRGEAFF.

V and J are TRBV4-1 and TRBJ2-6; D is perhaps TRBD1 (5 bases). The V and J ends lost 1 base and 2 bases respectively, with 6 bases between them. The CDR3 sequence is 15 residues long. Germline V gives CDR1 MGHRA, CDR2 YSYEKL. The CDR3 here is CASSQGRAGANVLTF. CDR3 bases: TGCGCCAGCAGCCAAGGCAGGGCTGGGGCCAACGTCCTGACTTTC.

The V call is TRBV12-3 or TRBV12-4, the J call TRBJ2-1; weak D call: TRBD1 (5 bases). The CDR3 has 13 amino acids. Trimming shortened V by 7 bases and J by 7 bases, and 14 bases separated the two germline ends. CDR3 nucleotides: TGTGCCAGCAATAACCAGGGTTGGAATGAGCAGTTCTTC. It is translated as CASNNQGWNEQFF.

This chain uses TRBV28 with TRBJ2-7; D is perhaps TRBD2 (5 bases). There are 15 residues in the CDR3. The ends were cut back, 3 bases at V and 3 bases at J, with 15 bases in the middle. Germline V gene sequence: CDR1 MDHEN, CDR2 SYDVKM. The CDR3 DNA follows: TGTGCCAGCAGTTTGGAGCCCCTCGGGGTCTACGAGCAGTACTTC. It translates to CASSLEPLGVYEQYF.

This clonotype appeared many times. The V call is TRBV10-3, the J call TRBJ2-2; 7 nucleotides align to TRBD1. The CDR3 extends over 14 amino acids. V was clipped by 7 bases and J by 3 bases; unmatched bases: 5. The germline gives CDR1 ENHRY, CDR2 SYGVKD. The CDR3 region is CAITSGTDTGELFF. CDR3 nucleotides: TGTGCCATCACTTCCGGGACAGACACCGGGGAGCTGTTTTTT.

The CDR3 DNA reads TGTGCCAGCAGCCCAGGACTGAAGGTTGAGGACAATGAGCAGTTCTTC. Protein: CASSPGLKVEDNEQFF. The chain uses TRBV6-2 or TRBV6-3 and TRBJ2-1; possibly TRBD2 for D (5 bases). The V gene's germline CDR1 is MNHEY and CDR2 SVGEGT. The CDR3 consists of 16 residues. Trimming removed 6 bases from V and 5 bases from J, with 20 bases in between.

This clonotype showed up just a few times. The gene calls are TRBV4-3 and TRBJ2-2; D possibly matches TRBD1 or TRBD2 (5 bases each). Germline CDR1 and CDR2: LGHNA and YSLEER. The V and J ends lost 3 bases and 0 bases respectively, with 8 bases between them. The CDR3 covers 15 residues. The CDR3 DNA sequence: TGCGCCAGCAGCCAGGGGACGACGAACACCGGGGAGCTGTTTTTT. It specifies CASSQGTTNTGELFF.

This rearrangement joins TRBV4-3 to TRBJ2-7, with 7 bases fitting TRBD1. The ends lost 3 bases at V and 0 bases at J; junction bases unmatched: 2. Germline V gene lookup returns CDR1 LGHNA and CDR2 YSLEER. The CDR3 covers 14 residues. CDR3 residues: CASSQGQYSYEQYF. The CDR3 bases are TGCGCCAGCAGCCAGGGACAGTACTCCTACGAGCAGTACTTC.

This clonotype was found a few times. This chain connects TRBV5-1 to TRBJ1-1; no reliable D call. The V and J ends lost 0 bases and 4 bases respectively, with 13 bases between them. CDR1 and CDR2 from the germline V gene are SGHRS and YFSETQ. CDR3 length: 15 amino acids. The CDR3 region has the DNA TGCGCCAGCAGCTTGGCCCGCTACGGAGGCACTGAAGCTTTCTTT. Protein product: CASSLARYGGTEAFF.

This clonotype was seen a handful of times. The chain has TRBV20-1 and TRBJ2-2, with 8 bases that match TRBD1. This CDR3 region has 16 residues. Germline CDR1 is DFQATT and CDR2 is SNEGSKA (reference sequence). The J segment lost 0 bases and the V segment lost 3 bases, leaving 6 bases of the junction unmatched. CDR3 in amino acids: CSARKRQGSNTGELFF. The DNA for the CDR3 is TGCAGTGCTAGGAAGCGACAGGGGTCGAACACCGGGGAGCTGTTTTTT.

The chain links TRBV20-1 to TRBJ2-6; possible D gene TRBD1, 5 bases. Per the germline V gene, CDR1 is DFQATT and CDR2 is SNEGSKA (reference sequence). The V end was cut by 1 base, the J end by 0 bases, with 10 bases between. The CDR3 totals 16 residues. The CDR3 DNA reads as TGCAGTGCTAGAGCTCAGGGTAGCTCTGGGGCCAACGTCCTGACTTTC. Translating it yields CSARAQGSSGANVLTF.

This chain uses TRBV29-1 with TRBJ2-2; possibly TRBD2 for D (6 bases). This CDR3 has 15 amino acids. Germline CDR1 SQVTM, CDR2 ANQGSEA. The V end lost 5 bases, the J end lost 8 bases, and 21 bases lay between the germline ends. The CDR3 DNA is TGCAGCGTTAATGCGGGATCCTCTAAGGCAGGGGAGCTGTTTTTT. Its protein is CSVNAGSSKAGELFF.

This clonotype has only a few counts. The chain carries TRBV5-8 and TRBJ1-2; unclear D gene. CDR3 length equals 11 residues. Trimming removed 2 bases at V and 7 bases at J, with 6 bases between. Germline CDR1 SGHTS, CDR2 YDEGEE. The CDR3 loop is CASSFRGGYTF. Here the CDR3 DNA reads TGTGCCAGCAGCTTTCGGGGTGGCTACACCTTC.